The 29 T cell receptor beta chains in this list originate from one sample, sequenced in a study of STAT5B mutations in CD4+ large granular lymphocyte leukemia. Method: immunoSEQ multiplex PCR; TCRdb's copy keeps in-frame clones and lacks some. Of 37,000 or so clones in the sample, roughly 79% were seen once. The sequenced material came from CD4+ T cells from blood buffy coats. The receptors were gathered from a human donor in good health.

The rearrangement joins TRBV5-1 to TRBJ2-3; D not resolved. V lost 2 bases to trimming and J lost 2 bases, with 9 bases between them. This CDR3 comprises 14 residues. Germline CDR1 and CDR2: SGHRS and YFSETQ. The CDR3 sequence is CASSLGQNTDTQYF. Written as DNA, the CDR3 is TGCGCCAGCAGCTTAGGCCAGAACACAGATACGCAGTATTTT.

The chain has TRBV30 and TRBJ1-2, with D possibly TRBD1 on 5 matching bases. This CDR3 region has 10 residues. Germline V lookup: CDR1 GTSNPN, CDR2 SVGIG (reference sequence). V was shortened by 3 bases and J by 8 bases, with 7 bases between the two germline ends. In nucleotides, the CDR3 is TGTGCCTGGAGAAGGGGAGGCTACACCTTC. Protein: CAWRRGGYTF.

V and J are TRBV9 and TRBJ1-3; D call uncertain. The CDR3 spans 14 residues. Germline CDR1 SGDLS, CDR2 YYNGEE. V was pared by 3 bases and J by 4 bases, with 11 bases between. CDR3 bases: TGTGCCAGCAGCGAAACCAGCAGGGGAAACACCATATATTTT. Its protein product is CASSETSRGNTIYF.

This clone was found a few times. The chain carries TRBV5-1 and TRBJ1-5; D unclear. CDR3 length equals 14 residues. Germline values: CDR1 SGHRS, CDR2 YFSETQ. Trimming took 0 bases from V and 4 from J, leaving 8 bases between them. CDR3 coding DNA: TGCGCCAGCAGCTTGGACAGTATGAATCAGCCCCAGCATTTT. It is translated as CASSLDSMNQPQHF.

The chain links TRBV6-6 to TRBJ2-7; TRBD1 aligns across 7 bases. The germline V gene encodes CDR1 MNHNY and CDR2 SVGAGI (reference sequence). The V and J ends lost 4 bases and 4 bases, in that order; junction bases with no gene match: 10. CDR3 size: 15 residues. CDR3 loop: CASSFHRGGYYEQYF. Written as DNA, the CDR3 is TGTGCCAGCAGTTTCCACAGGGGCGGCTATTACGAGCAGTACTTC.

The chain links TRBV2 to TRBJ1-2; D is ambiguous. The germline V and J ends were trimmed by 4 bases and 0 bases, with 9 bases remaining between them. Germline V gene data show CDR1 as SNHLY and CDR2 as FYNNEI. The CDR3 is made up of 14 amino acids. The chain's CDR3 is CASSALEANYGYTF. CDR3 DNA: TGTGCCAGCAGTGCCCTGGAAGCTAACTATGGCTACACCTTC.

This clone was seen more than once but under ten times. The rearrangement joins TRBV4-1 to TRBJ1-2, with D possibly matching TRBD1 (5 bases). Trimming removed 0 bases at V and 3 bases at J, with 11 bases between. Germline CDR1 reads MGHRA; CDR2 reads YSYEKL. The CDR3 consists of 15 residues. The CDR3 loop reads CASSQEEVGHYGYTF. The CDR3 DNA sequence: TGCGCCAGCAGCCAAGAGGAGGTGGGACACTATGGCTACACCTTC.

A few counts support this clone. Here the CDR3 DNA reads TGTGCCAGCAGCTCCCGGGTCGTGTCACCCCTCCACTTT. Translation: CASSSRVVSPLHF. The chain uses TRBV6-5 and TRBJ1-6; D remains ambiguous. This CDR3 is 13 amino acids long. Germline CDR1 MNHEY, CDR2 SVGAGI. V dropped 6 bases and J dropped 10 bases, with 13 bases sitting between them.

The chain uses TRBV30 and TRBJ2-6; 8 bases align to TRBD2. This CDR3 is built from 13 residues. CDR1 GTSNPN and CDR2 SVGIG come from the germline V gene (reference sequence). The CDR3 reads CASAGVGANVLTF. For the CDR3, the DNA is TGTGCTTCAGCGGGAGTGGGAGCCAACGTCCTGACTTTC.

The rearrangement joins TRBV5-1 to TRBJ2-1, with TRBD2 identical over 14 bases. Trimming took 2 bases from V and 3 from J; bases not matched to a gene: 1. Germline CDR1 and CDR2: SGHRS and YFSETQ. The CDR3 length is 16 residues. The CDR3 sequence: CASSLGTSGSYNEQFF. The DNA for the CDR3 is TGCGCCAGCAGCTTAGGGACTAGCGGGAGCTACAATGAGCAGTTCTTC.

The chain carries TRBV4-1 and TRBJ2-1; 11 bases map to TRBD2. The CDR3 has 15 amino acids. V shed 4 bases and J 6 bases; nucleotides not matched to a gene: 5. The V gene's germline CDR1 is MGHRA and CDR2 YSYEKL. The CDR3 here is CASSLSGGAPNEQFF. The DNA of the CDR3 is TGCGCCAGCAGCCTTAGCGGGGGGGCCCCCAATGAGCAGTTCTTC.

The chain links TRBV7-9 to TRBJ2-5; D perhaps matches TRBD1 (5 bases). Trimming left V 6 bases short and J 1 base short, with 12 bases between. Germline loops: CDR1 SEHNR, CDR2 FQNEAQ (reference sequence). The CDR3 length is 14 residues. CDR3 sequence reads: CASRHDRIQETQYF. The CDR3, as DNA: TGTGCCAGCAGACACGACAGAATCCAAGAGACCCAGTACTTC. The entire variable domain, with the rest obtained from reference TRBV7-9 and TRBJ2-5, is as follows: DTGVSQNPRHKITKRGQNVTFRCDPISEHNRLYWYRQTLGQGPEFLTYFQNEAQLEKSRLLSDRFSAERPKGSFSTLEIQRTEQGDSAMYLCASRHDRIQETQYFGPGTRLLVL.

The rearrangement joins TRBV30 to TRBJ2-6, with D unclear. Trimming pared 3 bases from V and 0 bases from J, leaving 6 bases between. This CDR3 comprises 14 residues. In germline, CDR1 is GTSNPN, CDR2 SVGIG (reference sequence). The CDR3 reads CAWRASSGANVLTF. In DNA form, the CDR3 reads TGTGCCTGGAGGGCTTCCTCTGGGGCCAACGTCCTGACTTTC.

This chain joins TRBV15 and TRBJ1-3, with D unclear. This CDR3 comprises 12 residues. Trimming removed 5 bases from V and 4 bases from J, with 6 bases in between. The germline gives CDR1 LNHNV, CDR2 YYDKDF (reference sequence). This chain's CDR3 is CATSPGGNTIYF. CDR3 in DNA: TGTGCCACCAGCCCTGGAGGAAACACCATATATTTT.

The V gene is TRBV6-1, the J gene TRBJ2-2, with 10 bases aligning to TRBD2. J gave up 3 bases and V 6 bases, and 4 bases lay outside the gene matches. The CDR3 loop spans 15 amino acids. Germline V lookup: CDR1 MNHNS, CDR2 SASEGT. CDR3 amino acids: CASRRLAGDTGELFF. In DNA, the CDR3 is TGTGCCAGCAGACGCCTAGCGGGAGACACCGGGGAGCTGTTTTTT.

This chain connects TRBV9 to TRBJ1-2; 7 bases map to TRBD1. Trimming took 2 bases from V and 8 from J; bases not matched to a gene: 12. Per germline, CDR1 SGDLS and CDR2 YYNGEE. The CDR3 totals 15 residues. This CDR3 reads CASSVSQGSHVGYTF. The DNA for the CDR3 is TGTGCCAGCAGCGTTTCACAGGGGAGTCACGTCGGCTACACCTTC.

This rearrangement joins TRBV5-4 to TRBJ2-7; 13 bases are a match to TRBD2. The V gene end was trimmed by 0 bases and the J gene end by 4 bases; junction bases not matched to a gene: 7. Germline V CDR1 and CDR2: SGHNT, YYREEE (reference sequence). The CDR3 is 17 residues long. CDR3 in DNA: TGTGCCAGCAGCTTGGGACTAGCGGGGGGCCCGGATTACGAGCAGTACTTC. Translating it yields CASSLGLAGGPDYEQYF.

This clone was seen just once. CDR3 protein: CASSQDRGVTQPQHF. CDR3 nucleotides: TGCGCCAGCAGCCAAGATAGGGGGGTCACTCAGCCCCAGCATTTT. The genes are TRBV4-3 and TRBJ1-5; the D gene is possibly TRBD1 (6 bases). Trimming left V 0 bases short and J 6 bases short, with 12 bases between. CDR3 size: 15 residues. Germline CDR1 and CDR2: LGHNA and YSLEER.

CDR3 region: CASSMVGAAYNEQFF. Written as DNA, the CDR3 is TGTGCCAGTAGTATGGTAGGCGCCGCGTATAATGAGCAGTTCTTC. The rearrangement joins TRBV19 to TRBJ2-1; D remains unclear. Per the germline V gene, CDR1 is LNHDA and CDR2 is SQIVND (reference sequence). V was shortened by 3 bases and J by 7 bases, with 16 bases between the two germline ends. The CDR3 is 15 residues long.

The chain links TRBV28 to TRBJ1-4; D is uncertain. This CDR3 has 17 amino acids. Germline V CDR1 and CDR2: MDHEN, SYDVKM. Trimming took 4 bases from V and 6 from J, leaving 21 bases between them. CDR3 amino acids: CASSSQSPGSRDEKLFF. As DNA, the CDR3 is TGTGCCAGCAGTTCTCAAAGTCCCGGGTCAAGAGATGAAAAACTGTTTTTT.

V is TRBV10-3 and J is TRBJ1-2, with D possibly being TRBD1 (5 bases). CDR3 length: 13 amino acids. Germline values: CDR1 ENHRY, CDR2 SYGVKD. Trimming shortened V by 4 bases and J by 8 bases, and 14 bases separated the two germline ends. The DNA for the CDR3 is TGTGCCATCAGTGTCGGGGGGGGAGACGGCTACACCTTC. Amino acid sequence: CAISVGGGDGYTF.

The rearrangement uses TRBV7-9 and TRBJ2-7; perhaps TRBD1 as D (5 bases). CDR3 length equals 13 residues. Germline lookup yields CDR1 SEHNR and CDR2 FQNEAQ (reference sequence). Trimming pared 5 bases from V and 3 bases from J, leaving 11 bases between. The CDR3 DNA is TGTGCCAGCAGCCCCGACAGTTACTACGAGCAGTACTTC. It yields the protein CASSPDSYYEQYF.

The V and J genes are TRBV10-3 and TRBJ2-3, with D possibly called TRBD1 or TRBD2 (5 bases each). Germline V gives CDR1 ENHRY, CDR2 SYGVKD. The CDR3 extends over 12 amino acids. The V gene lost 11 bases and the J gene lost 6 bases, with 15 bases spanning the gap. CDR3 sequence reads: CAGSTGTDTQYF. CDR3 sequence (DNA): TGTGCCGGATCGACCGGGACGGATACGCAGTATTTT.

This chain connects TRBV11-3 to TRBJ2-3; 7 bases align to TRBD1. V trimming: 4 bases; J trimming: 2 bases; junction bases outside the gene matches: 6. CDR1 is SGHNT and CDR2 is YENEEA in the germline V gene. CDR3 length: 15 residues. The CDR3 DNA sequence: TGTGCCAGCAGCTCCCTTGGACAGGTCACAGATACGCAGTATTTT. Its protein product is CASSSLGQVTDTQYF. Complete variable domain (other parts from reference TRBV11-3 and TRBJ2-3): EAGVVQSPRYKIIEKKQPVAFWCNPISGHNTLYWYLQNLGQGPELLIRYENEEAVDDSQLPKDRFSAERLKGVDSTLKIQPAELGDSAVYLCASSSLGQVTDTQYFGPGTRLTVL.

A word on this clone: A read error may account for a junction end that differs from germline. This chain connects TRBV5-6 to TRBJ2-5, with 10 bases aligning to TRBD1. The assigned J gene may be wrong: the sequence end matches TRBJ2-7 better. Germline CDR1 reads SGHDT; CDR2 reads YYEEEE. The CDR3 is 17 amino acids. The CDR3 nucleotides are TGTGCCAGCAGCTTGTTCAGACGGGACAGGGGCTCCCACGAGCAGTACTTC. Residues: CASSLFRRDRGSHEQYF.

V is TRBV30 and J is TRBJ1-3; no clear D. With 3 bases removed from V and 2 bases from J, the gap between germline ends came to 5 bases. CDR3 length: 12 residues. Germline V gives CDR1 GTSNPN, CDR2 SVGIG (reference sequence). The DNA for the CDR3 is TGTGCCTGGAGCATCCCTGGAAACACCATATATTTT. The encoded protein is CAWSIPGNTIYF.

The chain carries TRBV27 and TRBJ2-1, with 9 bases that match TRBD1. The CDR3 is 14 residues long. Trimming removed 11 bases from V and 2 bases from J; junction bases left unmatched: 7. In germline, CDR1 is MNHEY, CDR2 SMNVEV (reference sequence). The CDR3 DNA reads TGTGCCGGTCGACAGGGGGGGGCCTACAATGAGCAGTTCTTC. Its translation is CAGRQGGAYNEQFF.

This chain links TRBV29-1 with TRBJ2-7; 12 bases map to TRBD1. The V and J ends lost 7 bases and 6 bases, in that order; junction bases with no gene match: 7. The length of the CDR3 is 13 residues. Germline V gene data show CDR1 as SQVTM and CDR2 as ANQGSEA. The DNA for the CDR3 is TGCAGCGCCGGGGACAGGGGGCTCCCCGAGCAGTACTTC. Amino acid sequence: CSAGDRGLPEQYF.

The J gene is TRBJ2-3, the V gene TRBV7-2, with D possibly called TRBD1 or TRBD2 (7 bases each). The CDR3 spans 16 residues. Deletions cut 5 bases from V and 0 bases from J, with 15 bases between. Germline V gene lookup returns CDR1 SGHTA and CDR2 FQGNSA. The CDR3 coding sequence is TGTGCCAGCAGCCTCAGGGGGGGCCCTAGCACAGATACGCAGTATTTT. Protein sequence: CASSLRGGPSTDTQYF.